The present TCR beta chain was sequenced within a study of beta chain features in type 1 diabetes. Every bit of the isolated RNA underwent reverse transcription, so sequencing read expressed TCRB transcripts. The method was immunoSEQ multiplex PCR; TCRdb's version includes in-frame clones alone and lacks a portion of them. The table has over 700,000 clones, roughly 15% seen once. CDR1 is SGDLS, CDR2 YYNGEE, per germline. This CDR3 is 15 amino acids long. Between the trimmed V and J ends, which lost 2 bases and 0 bases, there was a span of 9 bases. There are a few counts of this clone. Its antigen is not identified. Other nucleotide sequences in the sample specify the same CDR3. The study's findings and limits: Whether HLA type affects TCRB rearrangement stayed undetermined in the present work. The naive, central memory and Treg TCRB repertoires looked more alike in patients than they did in healthy donors. Overrepresentation of cells with high TCR expression could result from cDNA sequencing.

This receptor was taken from a woman under 30 in good health. The gene calls are TRBV9 and TRBJ2-1; D is perhaps TRBD2 (5 bases). Input material: naive CD4+ T cells from blood. The CDR3 sequence is CASSVSGGSYNEQFF. The CDR3, as DNA: TGTGCCAGCAGCGTCAGCGGAGGCTCCTACAATGAGCAGTTCTTC.